Below are 30 T cell receptor beta chains sequenced from a single sample in a study of shared clonotypes between healthy human individuals. The naive CD8 population came from CD45RO-negative cells selected for CCR7, without terminally differentiated effector memory CD45RA+ cells. Sequencing was performed with immunoSEQ multiplex PCR; in TCRdb, only in-frame clones are kept and a portion is missing. Of about 580,000 clones listed, roughly 98% were seen once; the top ten hold 0.3%. The sample taken for sequencing was naive CD8+ T cells sorted from blood. The source is a man younger than 40 in good health.

J is TRBJ2-7 and V is TRBV5-5; the match to TRBD1 covers 11 bases. Looked up from germline, CDR1 is SGHKS and CDR2 is YYEKEE (reference sequence). This CDR3 is 16 amino acids long. V trimming: 2 bases; J trimming: 6 bases; junction bases outside the gene matches: 10. CDR3 DNA sequence: TGTGCCAGCAGCTTTATCCGGCGGACAGGGGGCGGCGAGCAGTACTTC. This gives the protein CASSFIRRTGGGEQYF.

The genes are TRBV19 and TRBJ2-7; D possibly corresponds to TRBD1 (6 bases). V was cut by 5 bases and J by 3 bases, with 20 bases left in between. The CDR3 sequence is 16 residues long. CDR1 is LNHDA and CDR2 is SQIVND in the germline V gene (reference sequence). The CDR3: CASSSGTRYIHYEQYF. DNA for the CDR3: TGTGCCAGTAGTTCCGGGACACGGTATATCCACTACGAGCAGTACTTC. The whole variable domain, filled in from reference TRBV19 and TRBJ2-7, reads DGGITQSPKYLFRKEGQNVTLSCEQNLNHDAMYWYRQDPGQGLRLIYYSQIVNDFQKGDIAEGYSVSREKKESFPLTVTSAQKNPTAFYLCASSSGTRYIHYEQYFGPGTRLTVT.

The sample holds one count of this clone. The genes are TRBV13 and TRBJ2-3, with D perhaps TRBD2 (6 bases). This CDR3 contains 17 residues. V lost 5 bases, J lost 1 base, and 19 bases lay in between. CDR1 is PRHDT, CDR2 FYEKMQ, per germline (reference sequence). The CDR3 loop is CASSPPGAGRGTDTQYF. CDR3 DNA: TGTGCCAGCAGCCCTCCGGGTGCGGGAAGGGGCACAGATACGCAGTATTTT.

The chain employs TRBV27 and TRBJ2-3, with unresolved D. V was shortened by 2 bases and J by 0 bases, with 6 bases between the two germline ends. The CDR3 has 14 amino acids. CDR1 and CDR2 (germline): MNHEY, SMNVEV (reference sequence). Here the CDR3 DNA reads TGTGCCAGCAGTTTAATCCCCAGCACAGATACGCAGTATTTT. Translation gives CASSLIPSTDTQYF.

The CDR3 protein is CASSQAGTGARYEQYF. Here the CDR3 DNA reads TGTGCCAGCAGCCAAGCAGGTACGGGAGCGCGGTACGAGCAGTACTTC. This rearrangement joins TRBV14 to TRBJ2-7, with D perhaps TRBD2 (6 bases). The CDR3 runs 16 residues. The germline gives CDR1 SGHDN, CDR2 FVKESK. V lost 1 base to trimming and J lost 4 bases, with 17 bases between them.

The chain employs TRBV27 and TRBJ2-3; D not resolved. Germline CDR1 is MNHEY and CDR2 is SMNVEV (reference sequence). Trimming left V 2 bases short and J 8 bases short, with 11 bases between. This CDR3 is 13 amino acids long. CDR3 in amino acids: CASSLVGDVTQYF. CDR3 DNA: TGTGCCAGCAGTTTAGTGGGTGATGTTACGCAGTATTTT.

The CDR3 is CSVKEYYEQYF. DNA of the CDR3: TGCAGTGTGAAGGAATACTACGAGCAGTACTTC. This sequence joins TRBV20-1 and TRBJ2-7, with D uncertain. The length of the CDR3 is 11 residues. Germline values: CDR1 DFQATT, CDR2 SNEGSKA (reference sequence). The germline V and J ends were trimmed by 7 bases and 3 bases, with 10 bases remaining between them.

The chain uses TRBV29-1 and TRBJ2-2; D perhaps matches TRBD1 (6 bases). Trimming shortened V by 6 bases and J by 10 bases, and 21 bases separated the two germline ends. The CDR3 covers 14 residues. Per the germline V gene, CDR1 is SQVTM and CDR2 is ANQGSEA. The CDR3 DNA is TGCAGCGTCACAGCTCAGGGGCTCGTCTCGGAGCTGTTTTTT. It is translated as CSVTAQGLVSELFF.

This chain uses TRBV5-6 with TRBJ2-3; TRBD1 aligns across 7 bases. Germline CDR1 reads SGHDT; CDR2 reads YYEEEE. The junction had 18 bases not matched to a gene; V was cut back by 6 bases and J by 2 bases. The CDR3 consists of 18 residues. The CDR3 here is CASNNRYSKGQITDTQYF. The CDR3, as DNA: TGTGCCAGCAACAATAGGTATTCTAAGGGACAGATCACAGATACGCAGTATTTT. Filled out from reference TRBV5-6 and TRBJ2-3, the complete variable domain reads DAGVTQSPTHLIKTRGQQVTLRCSPKSGHDTVSWYQQALGQGPQFIFQYYEEEERQRGNFPDRFSGHQFPNYSSELNVNALLLGDSALYLCASNNRYSKGQITDTQYFGPGTRLTVL.

The chain employs TRBV7-2 and TRBJ2-7; 8 bases line up with TRBD1. CDR1 is SGHTA, CDR2 FQGNSA, per germline. The ends lost 4 bases at V and 2 bases at J; junction bases unmatched: 4. The CDR3 sequence is 14 residues long. CDR3 amino acids: CASSSPGQAYEQYF. For the CDR3, the DNA is TGTGCCAGCAGCTCACCGGGACAGGCCTACGAGCAGTACTTC.

The rearrangement uses TRBV27 and TRBJ1-1, with D hard to call. Trimming took 0 bases from V and 0 from J, leaving 11 bases between them. Germline V lookup: CDR1 MNHEY, CDR2 SMNVEV (reference sequence). This CDR3 comprises 16 residues. CDR3 sequence reads: CASSLSIPGMNTEAFF. DNA for the CDR3: TGTGCCAGCAGTTTATCGATTCCGGGGATGAACACTGAAGCTTTCTTT.

The V call is TRBV27, the J call TRBJ2-7, with TRBD2 matching 11 bases. Germline CDR1 and CDR2: MNHEY and SMNVEV (reference sequence). This CDR3 comprises 19 residues. V gave up 6 bases and J gave up 0 bases; unmatched junction bases: 16. The CDR3 DNA sequence: TGTGCCAGCAGCCCTAGACCGCCGATAGCGGGAGGGAGCTCCTACGAGCAGTACTTC. Translation gives CASSPRPPIAGGSSYEQYF.

The genes are TRBV29-1 and TRBJ2-1; 8 positions match TRBD1. CDR1 is SQVTM, CDR2 ANQGSEA, per germline. The CDR3 loop spans 18 amino acids. The V and J ends lost 0 bases and 4 bases, in that order; junction bases with no gene match: 14. CDR3 in amino acids: CSVEDLFSGTGQYNEQFF. In DNA, the CDR3 is TGCAGCGTTGAAGACCTATTCTCCGGGACAGGACAGTACAATGAGCAGTTCTTC.

The chain links TRBV29-1 to TRBJ1-2; D unresolved. Germline CDR1 reads SQVTM; CDR2 reads ANQGSEA. The CDR3 consists of 11 residues. V was shortened by 3 bases and J by 7 bases, with 9 bases between the two germline ends. This CDR3 reads CSVDQPFGYTF. The CDR3 DNA is TGCAGCGTTGATCAGCCATTTGGCTACACCTTC.

The chain has TRBV9 and TRBJ2-1; 7 bases fit TRBD1. The CDR3 totals 13 residues. Trimming cost V 4 bases and J 8 bases; bases outside gene matches: 6. Germline V gene lookup returns CDR1 SGDLS and CDR2 YYNGEE. DNA for the CDR3: TGTGCCAGCAGCCTCGGACAGGCGGATGAGCAGTTCTTC. It encodes CASSLGQADEQFF.

The chain employs TRBV5-4 and TRBJ1-1, with 9 positions matching TRBD1. The CDR3 totals 16 residues. J lost 3 bases, V lost 4 bases, and 10 bases had no gene match. Per the germline V gene, CDR1 is SGHNT and CDR2 is YYREEE (reference sequence). The CDR3 DNA sequence: TGTGCCAGCAGCGGTCGTCGAGGGACAGGGCACACTGAAGCTTTCTTT. Its translation: CASSGRRGTGHTEAFF.

The chain recombines TRBV7-6 with TRBJ2-1; D may be TRBD1 (6 bases). CDR3 length equals 16 residues. V shed 5 bases and J shed 6 bases, with 20 bases lying between them. Germline values: CDR1 SGHVS, CDR2 FNYEAQ. CDR3 in DNA: TGTGCCAGCAGCACCCCCCGGCAGGGGTCTGGCAATGAGCAGTTCTTC. This translates into CASSTPRQGSGNEQFF. Using reference TRBV7-6 and TRBJ2-1 for the parts outside the CDR3, the full variable domain is GAGVSQSPRYKVTKRGQDVALRCDPISGHVSLYWYRQALGQGPEFLTYFNYEAQQDKSGLPNDRFSAERPEGSISTLTIQRTEQRDSAMYRCASSTPRQGSGNEQFFGPGTRLTVL.

Regarding this clone: The junction does not match germline at one end; this may be a read error. The chain carries TRBV29-1 and TRBJ1-1; D is unclear. Per germline, CDR1 SQVTM and CDR2 ANQGSEA. This CDR3 spans 13 amino acids. CDR3 sequence (DNA): TGCAACGTTGACCGGCAAGTGAACACTGAAGCTTTCTTT. This codes for CNVDRQVNTEAFF.

V gene TRBV29-1 combines with J gene TRBJ2-5, with a tentative D call TRBD1 (5 bases). CDR1 is SQVTM and CDR2 is ANQGSEA in the germline V gene. V was trimmed by 6 bases and J by 5 bases, leaving 22 bases between them. This CDR3 is built from 15 residues. CDR3 sequence (DNA): TGCAGCGTCGCCGCAAATGCAGGGATGAGCGAGACCCAGTACTTC. Its protein is CSVAANAGMSETQYF.

V is TRBV10-3 and J is TRBJ2-2; tentatively, D is TRBD1 (6 bases). The CDR3 is made up of 15 amino acids. Trimming removed 4 bases from V and 1 base from J, with 10 bases in between. Germline V gene sequence: CDR1 ENHRY, CDR2 SYGVKD. The CDR3: CAISGEQGNTGELFF. CDR3 nucleotide sequence: TGTGCCATCAGTGGGGAACAGGGGAACACCGGGGAGCTGTTTTTT.

The chain links TRBV5-1 to TRBJ2-3; D call uncertain. CDR3 length: 15 residues. Trimming removed 3 bases at V and 3 bases at J, with 14 bases between. Per germline, CDR1 SGHRS and CDR2 YFSETQ. The CDR3 DNA is TGCGCCAGCAGCTCGGCGGCGGCAGTGACAGATACGCAGTATTTT. Translation gives CASSSAAAVTDTQYF.

Notes on this clone: The sample holds other DNA sequences that translate to the same CDR3. CDR3 coding DNA: TGTGCCAGCAGCTTAGGTCAAGGGACCCACGAGCAGTACTTC. Translated: CASSLGQGTHEQYF. The rearrangement uses TRBV7-9 and TRBJ2-7; D may match TRBD1 or TRBD2 (5 bases each). Trimming took off 1 base at V and 5 bases at J, with 12 bases between the two ends. The germline gives CDR1 SEHNR, CDR2 FQNEAQ (reference sequence). The CDR3 covers 14 residues.

The chain employs TRBV7-2 and TRBJ2-1, with 11 bases aligning to TRBD2. This CDR3 spans 17 amino acids. Germline lookup yields CDR1 SGHTA and CDR2 FQGNSA. With 2 bases clipped from V and 9 bases from J, the junction kept 12 bases outside the gene matches. The CDR3 DNA reads TGTGCCAGCAGCTTAATATTGGCTAGCGGGAGGTTCGGTGAGCAGTTCTTC. Translation gives CASSLILASGRFGEQFF.

V is TRBV6-1 and J is TRBJ2-5; D remains unclear. The CDR3 runs to 14 residues. In germline, CDR1 is MNHNS, CDR2 SASEGT. V dropped 1 base and J dropped 4 bases, with 10 bases sitting between them. The chain's CDR3 is CASSEDISGETQYF. The CDR3 DNA sequence: TGTGCCAGCAGTGAAGATATTAGTGGAGAGACCCAGTACTTC.

The chain has TRBV29-1 and TRBJ2-1, with TRBD2 matching over 10 bases. The CDR3 spans 21 residues. The germline CDR1 and CDR2 sequences are SQVTM and ANQGSEA. The J segment lost 0 bases and the V segment lost 6 bases, leaving 23 bases of the junction unmatched. This chain's CDR3 is CSVHRNPVAGGWESSYNEQFF. The CDR3 DNA sequence: TGCAGCGTGCACCGAAACCCCGTAGCGGGAGGTTGGGAAAGCTCCTACAATGAGCAGTTCTTC.

The gene calls are TRBV7-9 and TRBJ2-7; 7 bases agree with TRBD1. The V gene's germline CDR1 is SEHNR and CDR2 FQNEAQ (reference sequence). Unmatched junction bases numbered 6, after V lost 5 bases and J lost 2 bases. The length of the CDR3 is 14 residues. CDR3 sequence reads: CASSQRQGAYEQYF. The CDR3, as DNA: TGTGCCAGCAGCCAACGTCAGGGGGCCTACGAGCAGTACTTC.

This chain connects TRBV4-1 to TRBJ2-7; 11 bases are a match to TRBD2. CDR3 length: 16 amino acids. The ends lost 1 base at V and 3 bases at J; junction bases unmatched: 5. Germline V gene lookup returns CDR1 MGHRA and CDR2 YSYEKL. This CDR3 is CASSQATGTSGYEQYF. The CDR3 coding sequence is TGCGCCAGCAGCCAAGCCACCGGGACTAGCGGCTACGAGCAGTACTTC.

The chain uses TRBV30 and TRBJ2-7; D may be TRBD1 (6 bases). The V end lost 1 base, the J end lost 6 bases, and 10 bases lay between the germline ends. The CDR3 runs to 12 residues. Germline lookup yields CDR1 GTSNPN and CDR2 SVGIG (reference sequence). CDR3 protein: CAWSGNRAEQYF. For the CDR3, the DNA is TGTGCCTGGAGTGGAAACAGGGCCGAGCAGTACTTC.

V and J are TRBV11-2 and TRBJ2-7; 8 nucleotides match TRBD2. Germline loops: CDR1 SGHAT, CDR2 FQNNGV. The length of the CDR3 is 13 residues. This chain's CDR3 is CAFRGGASYEQYF. The CDR3 DNA reads TGTGCTTTTCGGGGGGGAGCTTCCTACGAGCAGTACTTC.

The chain couples TRBV29-1 to TRBJ2-7; D perhaps matches TRBD1 (8 bases). V gave up 3 bases and J gave up 7 bases, with 16 bases separating them. Germline V CDR1 and CDR2: SQVTM, ANQGSEA. CDR3 length: 13 amino acids. Written as DNA, the CDR3 is TGCAGCGTTGAGTACCGGGGGGACAGGGAGCAGTACTTC. This translates into CSVEYRGDREQYF.